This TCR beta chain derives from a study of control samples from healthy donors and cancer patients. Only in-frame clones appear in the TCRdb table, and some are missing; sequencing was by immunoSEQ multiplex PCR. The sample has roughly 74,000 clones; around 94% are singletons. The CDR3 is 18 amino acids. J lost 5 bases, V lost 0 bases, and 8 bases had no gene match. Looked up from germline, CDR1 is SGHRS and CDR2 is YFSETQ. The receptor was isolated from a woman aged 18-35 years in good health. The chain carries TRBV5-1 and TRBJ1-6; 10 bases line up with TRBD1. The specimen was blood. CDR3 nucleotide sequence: TGCGCCAGCAGCTTGGGAGACAGGGGGCGATTTAATAATTCACCCCTCCACTTT. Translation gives CASSLGDRGRFNNSPLHF.